The 27 T cell receptor beta chains below were found in one sample sequenced in a study of T cell repertoires in cytomegalovirus infection. TCRdb re-called the reads with MiXCR, one entry per CDR3 protein. The data show over 150,000 distinct CDR3 sequences, around 15% seen once. The sequencing sample was made of PBMCs. These receptors were obtained from a human donor in good health (CMV status not recorded). Some clones in this sample may be carry-over from other donors' samples.

This clonotype was observed at least ten times. This sequence joins TRBV7-2 and TRBJ2-2, with D maybe TRBD2 (5 bases). V was shortened by 3 bases and J by 6 bases, with 14 bases between the two germline ends. Germline assignment: CDR1 SGHTA and CDR2 FQGNSA. CDR3 length: 15 residues. The CDR3 loop is CASSFDGGRAGELFF. DNA of the CDR3: TGTGCCAGCAGCTTCGACGGCGGGCGCGCCGGGGAGCTGTTTTTT. Supplemented by reference TRBV7-2 and TRBJ2-2, the full variable domain reads GAGVSQSPSNKVTEKGKDVELRCDPISGHTALYWYRQSLGQGLEFLIYFQGNSAPDKSGLPSDRFSAERTGGSVSTLTIQRTQQEDSAVYLCASSFDGGRAGELFFGEGSRLTVL.

This clonotype was counted at least ten times. This sequence joins TRBV28 and TRBJ2-1; D not certain. This CDR3 has 14 amino acids. Germline-derived CDR1 and CDR2 are MDHEN and SYDVKM. Between the trimmed V and J ends, which lost 6 bases and 3 bases, there was a span of 12 bases. CDR3 amino acids: CASSPRNFYNEQFF. For the CDR3, the DNA is TGTGCCAGCAGCCCTAGAAACTTCTACAATGAGCAGTTCTTC.

The chain employs TRBV4-2 and TRBJ1-2; 7 bases fit TRBD1. Germline values: CDR1 LGHNA, CDR2 YNFKEQ. The junction had 14 bases not matched to a gene; V was cut back by 0 bases and J by 7 bases. The CDR3 contains 17 residues. Written as DNA, the CDR3 is TGTGCCAGCAGCCAAGATCCTTCGGGAGGGGGCGATGGTGGCTACACCTTC. This gives the protein CASSQDPSGGGDGGYTF.

This clonotype was seen a handful of times. The CDR3 nucleotides are TGTGCCAGCAGCCTTTCGGGGGGATTGGCTGAAGCTTTCTTT. It translates to CASSLSGGLAEAFF. This rearrangement joins TRBV5-4 to TRBJ1-1; D may be TRBD1 (5 bases). Germline V gene lookup returns CDR1 SGHNT and CDR2 YYREEE (reference sequence). The CDR3 totals 14 residues. Trimming stripped 4 bases from V and 6 bases from J, with 16 bases between.

The rearrangement joins TRBV6-2 or TRBV6-3 to TRBJ2-1, with unresolved D. CDR3 length equals 13 residues. CDR1 is MNHEY, CDR2 SVGEGT, per germline. The germline V and J ends were trimmed by 4 bases and 0 bases, with 4 bases remaining between them. As DNA, the CDR3 is TGTGCCAGCAGTTTCTACTCCTACAATGAGCAGTTCTTC. Amino acids: CASSFYSYNEQFF.

This chain uses TRBV3-1 with TRBJ1-1; tentatively, D is TRBD1 (6 bases). V was pared by 0 bases and J by 1 base, with 12 bases between. This CDR3 has 16 amino acids. Per germline, CDR1 LGHDT and CDR2 YNNKEL (reference sequence). The CDR3 reads CASSQEGRRGNTEAFF. DNA for the CDR3: TGTGCCAGCAGCCAAGAGGGGCGCAGGGGGAACACTGAAGCTTTCTTT.

This clonotype was detected many times. The genes are TRBV2 and TRBJ1-1; 7 bases fit TRBD1. Looked up from germline, CDR1 is SNHLY and CDR2 is FYNNEI. This CDR3 is 15 amino acids long. After removal of 0 bases from V and 0 bases from J, the junction contained 1 base not matched to a gene. The CDR3 region has the DNA TGTGCCAGCAGTGAAGCGACAGGGATGAACACTGAAGCTTTCTTT. Translation gives CASSEATGMNTEAFF.

This clonotype occurred a few times. V usage is TRBV6-5 and J usage is TRBJ1-4; 7 positions agree with TRBD1. The germline gives CDR1 MNHEY, CDR2 SVGAGI. The CDR3 is 14 residues long. Trimming took 6 bases from V and 5 from J; bases not matched to a gene: 6. The CDR3 DNA reads as TGTGCCAGCAGAACGACAGGGCCGAATGAAAAACTGTTTTTT. This codes for CASRTTGPNEKLFF.

The V and J genes are TRBV6-2 or TRBV6-3 and TRBJ2-7, with no clear D. Deletions cut 0 bases from V and 6 bases from J, with 12 bases between. CDR1 MNHEY and CDR2 SVGEGT come from the germline V gene. CDR3 length: 14 amino acids. CDR3 in amino acids: CASSYSGHRPEQYF. The CDR3 DNA follows: TGTGCCAGCAGTTACTCGGGTCACCGGCCCGAGCAGTACTTC.

V gene TRBV14 combines with J gene TRBJ2-1, with 7 bases lining up with TRBD1. CDR1 and CDR2 (germline): SGHDN, FVKESK. V shed 5 bases, J shed 6 bases, and the junction held 7 bases outside the gene matches. This CDR3 has 14 amino acids. CDR3 DNA sequence: TGTGCCAGCAGCTCGACAGGGTATATCAATGAGCAGTTCTTC. Protein sequence: CASSSTGYINEQFF.

This clonotype occurred a few times. CDR3 coding DNA: TGTGCCACGCAACTAGCGGGAGTTGAGATCACAGATACGCAGTATTTT. Its translation: CATQLAGVEITDTQYF. This sequence joins TRBV24-1 and TRBJ2-3, with 11 bases aligning to TRBD2. CDR1 KGHDR and CDR2 SFDVKD come from the germline V gene. The CDR3 extends over 16 amino acids. After removal of 10 bases from V and 2 bases from J, the junction contained 10 bases not matched to a gene.

The chain recombines TRBV5-6 with TRBJ1-2, with D possibly TRBD1 on 6 matching bases. Deletions cut 4 bases from V and 6 bases from J, with 13 bases between. The CDR3 runs to 13 residues. Germline V gene data show CDR1 as SGHDT and CDR2 as YYEEEE. The CDR3 DNA reads TGTGCCAGCAGCCTGACAGGATCCGATGGCTACACCTTC. It translates to CASSLTGSDGYTF.

The V call is TRBV14, the J call TRBJ1-1; D unresolved. The germline V gene has CDR1 SGHDN and CDR2 FVKESK. The CDR3 runs to 15 residues. The V end was cut by 2 bases, the J end by 1 base, with 11 bases between. DNA of the CDR3: TGTGCCAGCAGCCAATTTGAGGATCAGAACACTGAAGCTTTCTTT. Protein sequence: CASSQFEDQNTEAFF.

The J gene is TRBJ1-2, the V gene TRBV5-6; the match to TRBD1 covers 7 bases. V trimming: 0 bases; J trimming: 8 bases; junction bases outside the gene matches: 13. Germline lookup yields CDR1 SGHDT and CDR2 YYEEEE. The CDR3 is 16 residues long. In DNA, the CDR3 is TGTGCCAGCAGCTTGGGACAGGGATCCACTCTCAAAGGCTACACCTTC. This encodes CASSLGQGSTLKGYTF.

This clonotype was detected ten times or more. This rearrangement joins TRBV11-2 to TRBJ2-1; D is unresolved. CDR3 length equals 12 residues. The germline gives CDR1 SGHAT, CDR2 FQNNGV. V was pared by 0 bases and J by 14 bases, with 11 bases between. The chain's CDR3 is CASSLETAKEFF. The CDR3 nucleotides are TGTGCCAGCAGCTTAGAGACGGCCAAGGAGTTCTTC.

The J gene is TRBJ1-5, the V gene TRBV27, with D uncertain. CDR1 is MNHEY and CDR2 is SMNVEV in the germline V gene (reference sequence). CDR3 size: 13 residues. The V end was cut by 2 bases, the J end by 10 bases, with 12 bases between. The CDR3 protein is CASSLGASSPQHF. The CDR3 nucleotides are TGTGCCAGCAGTTTAGGCGCCTCTTCTCCCCAGCATTTT.

This clonotype was counted ten times or more. This rearrangement joins TRBV7-2 to TRBJ1-3, with D possibly matching TRBD1 (5 bases). Germline V lookup: CDR1 SGHTA, CDR2 FQGNSA. The V end was cut by 0 bases, the J end by 2 bases, with 8 bases between. The CDR3 spans 15 residues. The CDR3 reads CASSLAGGTGNTIYF. The CDR3 nucleotides are TGTGCCAGCAGCTTAGCGGGGGGAACTGGAAACACCATATATTTT.

The chain employs TRBV20-1 and TRBJ2-1; D possibly corresponds to TRBD2 (6 bases). The germline V and J ends were trimmed by 0 bases and 1 base, with 13 bases remaining between them. CDR3 size: 16 residues. Germline-derived CDR1 and CDR2 are DFQATT and SNEGSKA (reference sequence). The CDR3 region is CSARDRKEGSYNEQFF. The DNA for the CDR3 is TGCAGTGCTAGAGATCGTAAGGAGGGGTCCTACAATGAGCAGTTCTTC.

CDR3 in amino acids: CASDTSADNEQFF. CDR3 nucleotide sequence: TGTGCCAGTGATACTAGCGCCGACAATGAGCAGTTCTTC. The V gene is TRBV19, the J gene TRBJ2-1, with 7 bases lining up with TRBD2. This CDR3 has 13 amino acids. Germline CDR1 reads LNHDA; CDR2 reads SQIVND (reference sequence). Trimming at V came to 8 bases and at J to 5 bases, leaving 6 bases not matched to a gene.

This rearrangement joins TRBV10-3 to TRBJ2-7; D assignment may be TRBD1 or TRBD2 (6 bases each). V was trimmed by 0 bases and J by 7 bases, leaving 16 bases between them. CDR1 ENHRY and CDR2 SYGVKD come from the germline V gene. CDR3 length equals 15 residues. CDR3 sequence: CAISESVGGAGEQYF. CDR3 DNA: TGTGCCATCAGTGAGTCGGTCGGGGGCGCCGGGGAGCAGTACTTC.

This clonotype was picked up many times. The chain recombines TRBV7-2 with TRBJ1-4; a weak D match, TRBD1 (6 bases). V was trimmed by 3 bases and J by 6 bases, leaving 14 bases between them. CDR1 SGHTA and CDR2 FQGNSA come from the germline V gene. The CDR3 is 15 amino acids. CDR3 in DNA: TGTGCCAGCAGCTTTACGGCACAGGGATATGAAAAACTGTTTTTT. It codes for CASSFTAQGYEKLFF.

The rearrangement links TRBV24-1 to TRBJ2-2; D is uncertain. CDR1 and CDR2 (germline): KGHDR, SFDVKD. V dropped 5 bases and J dropped 7 bases, with 10 bases sitting between them. This CDR3 is 13 amino acids long. The CDR3 DNA follows: TGTGCCACCAGTGCCCTCGCCGGCGGGGAGCTGTTTTTT. Protein product: CATSALAGGELFF.

At least ten counts were recorded for this clonotype. One end of the junction is discordant with germline, which a read error may explain. The V call is TRBV7-2, the J call TRBJ2-6, with D possibly being TRBD1 (6 bases). The CDR3 consists of 15 residues. Germline V lookup: CDR1 SGHTA, CDR2 FQGNSA. CDR3 sequence: CASRLGGTGANVLTF. The CDR3 DNA reads TGTGCCAGCAGATTAGGGGGAACTGGGGCCAACGTCCTGACTTTC. Full variable domain (outside the CDR3, taken from reference TRBV7-2 and TRBJ2-6): GAGVSQSPSNKVTEKGKDVELRCDPISGHTALYWYRQSLGQGLEFLIYFQGNSAPDKSGLPSDRFSAERTGGSVSTLTIQRTQQEDSAVYLCASRLGGTGANVLTFGAGSRLTVL.

This clonotype was observed a handful of times. The CDR3 spells CASRGQGAYNSPLHF. CDR3 bases: TGTGCCAGCAGGGGACAGGGAGCCTATAATTCACCCCTCCACTTT. The chain combines TRBV2 with TRBJ1-6; 9 bases line up with TRBD1. Germline-derived CDR1 and CDR2 are SNHLY and FYNNEI. With V trimmed by 6 bases and J by 2 bases, 2 bases remained unmatched. CDR3 length equals 15 residues.

This clonotype was counted ten times or more. This sequence joins TRBV7-2 and TRBJ2-6, with D perhaps matching TRBD1 (5 bases). This CDR3 region has 18 residues. Germline CDR1 and CDR2: SGHTA and FQGNSA. V was clipped by 0 bases and J by 1 base, with 13 bases between them. In DNA, the CDR3 is TGTGCCAGCAGCTTAGCTCAGGGTCTAGAGTCTGGGGCCAACGTCCTGACTTTC. Protein sequence: CASSLAQGLESGANVLTF. The whole variable domain, filled in from reference TRBV7-2 and TRBJ2-6, reads GAGVSQSPSNKVTEKGKDVELRCDPISGHTALYWYRQSLGQGLEFLIYFQGNSAPDKSGLPSDRFSAERTGGSVSTLTIQRTQQEDSAVYLCASSLAQGLESGANVLTFGAGSRLTVL.

At least ten counts were recorded for this clonotype. V usage is TRBV29-1 and J usage is TRBJ2-2; D possibly uses TRBD1 or TRBD2 (5 bases each). The CDR3 covers 14 residues. The germline CDR1 and CDR2 sequences are SQVTM and ANQGSEA. Trimming stripped 0 bases from V and 0 bases from J, with 5 bases between. The CDR3 reads CSVEEGANTGELFF. Here the CDR3 DNA reads TGCAGCGTTGAAGAGGGGGCGAACACCGGGGAGCTGTTTTTT.

This clonotype was seen only a few times. The chain couples TRBV25-1 to TRBJ2-1; D is unclear. The CDR3 extends over 12 amino acids. The V gene lost 1 base and the J gene lost 7 bases, with 5 bases spanning the gap. From germline, CDR1 is MGHDK and CDR2 SYGVNS. The CDR3 sequence is CASSEFGNEQFF. CDR3 in DNA: TGTGCCAGCAGTGAATTCGGGAATGAGCAGTTCTTC.